The next 29 T cell receptor beta chains were all read from a single sample in a study of T cell responses to AZD1222 COVID-19 vaccine. Clones were sequenced by immunoSEQ multiplex PCR, and TCRdb holds only the in-frame ones, with some missing. The table shows about 120,000 clones, with 75% to 90% occurring only once. The material sequenced was peripheral blood, taken on day 0 of AZD1222 vaccination. The receptor source for this set is an adult in good health.

The chain carries TRBV4-2 and TRBJ2-1; D ambiguous. V was clipped by 0 bases and J by 7 bases, with 7 bases between them. The CDR3 is 13 amino acids. Germline CDR1 is LGHNA and CDR2 is YNFKEQ. In nucleotides, the CDR3 is TGTGCCAGCAGCCAAGACGCAATGAATGAGCAGTTCTTC. Amino acid sequence: CASSQDAMNEQFF.

The chain links TRBV7-2 to TRBJ1-3, with D perhaps matching TRBD1 (5 bases). Germline CDR1 is SGHTA and CDR2 is FQGNSA. The CDR3 loop spans 15 amino acids. V was trimmed by 3 bases and J by 2 bases, leaving 11 bases between them. CDR3 DNA sequence: TGTGCCAGCAGCTTTGGCGGCAGGGCTGGAAACACCATATATTTT. Its protein is CASSFGGRAGNTIYF.

This rearrangement joins TRBV6-5 to TRBJ1-1, with TRBD1 as a possible D gene (6 bases). In germline, CDR1 is MNHEY, CDR2 SVGAGI. Trimming pared 8 bases from V and 0 bases from J, leaving 13 bases between. There are 14 residues in the CDR3. CDR3 in amino acids: CASSNRDMNTEAFF. The CDR3 DNA sequence: TGTGCCAGCTCCAACCGGGACATGAACACTGAAGCTTTCTTT.

The chain employs TRBV7-9 and TRBJ2-7; TRBD2 matches 10 bases. J was trimmed by 6 bases and V by 5 bases; bases with no gene match: 7. This CDR3 comprises 14 residues. Germline CDR1 reads SEHNR; CDR2 reads FQNEAQ (reference sequence). The CDR3: CASSQLAGRGEQYF. CDR3 DNA: TGTGCCAGCAGCCAACTAGCGGGGAGAGGCGAGCAGTACTTC.

Only one count was recorded for this clone. The rearrangement links TRBV24-1 to TRBJ2-3, with D possibly being TRBD1 (8 bases). This CDR3 is built from 16 residues. Trimming took off 4 bases at V and 5 bases at J, with 18 bases between the two ends. The germline V gene encodes CDR1 KGHDR and CDR2 SFDVKD. CDR3: CATSDPKGGTGDTQYF. CDR3 nucleotide sequence: TGTGCCACCAGTGACCCGAAGGGGGGGACAGGAGATACGCAGTATTTT.

This clone was counted between two and nine times. V and J are TRBV15 and TRBJ2-6; D is ambiguous. V was cut by 5 bases and J by 0 bases, with 11 bases left in between. This CDR3 region has 16 residues. CDR1 is LNHNV, CDR2 YYDKDF, per germline (reference sequence). The CDR3 is CATSSSQGSGANVLTF. CDR3 nucleotides: TGTGCCACCAGCTCAAGTCAAGGCTCTGGGGCCAACGTCCTGACTTTC.

This clone was picked up one time. The chain recombines TRBV19 with TRBJ1-5; possible D gene TRBD1, 5 bases. The CDR3 runs to 15 residues. V was cut by 7 bases and J by 3 bases, with 16 bases left in between. The germline CDR1 and CDR2 sequences are LNHDA and SQIVND (reference sequence). DNA for the CDR3: TGTGCCAGTAATTTACAGGTACAGGTCAATCAGCCCCAGCATTTT. It codes for CASNLQVQVNQPQHF.

This rearrangement joins TRBV25-1 to TRBJ2-1; TRBD2 might be the D (5 bases). V gave up 4 bases and J gave up 0 bases, with 7 bases separating them. This CDR3 region has 14 residues. Germline V gene sequence: CDR1 MGHDK, CDR2 SYGVNS. This CDR3 is CASSGGFSYNEQFF. CDR3 bases: TGTGCCAGCAGTGGCGGGTTCTCCTACAATGAGCAGTTCTTC.

This clone was detected a few times. J is TRBJ1-1 and V is TRBV6-5; the D is unclear. CDR3 length equals 14 residues. V dropped 0 bases and J dropped 4 bases, with 9 bases sitting between them. The germline V gene has CDR1 MNHEY and CDR2 SVGAGI. The CDR3 sequence: CASSYSVVGTEAFF. The CDR3 region has the DNA TGTGCCAGCAGTTACTCGGTGGTTGGCACTGAAGCTTTCTTT.

The chain has TRBV6-5 and TRBJ1-1, with 8 positions matching TRBD1. This CDR3 comprises 14 residues. Germline trimming cut 5 bases from V and 7 bases from J; bases unmatched to any gene: 9. Germline V gene sequence: CDR1 MNHEY, CDR2 SVGAGI. The CDR3 DNA is TGTGCCAGCAGTCCCGACAGGGGATCGGGTGAAGCTTTCTTT. This codes for CASSPDRGSGEAFF.

The chain uses TRBV4-2 and TRBJ2-2; maybe TRBD2 (7 bases). The CDR3 loop spans 16 amino acids. CDR1 is LGHNA and CDR2 is YNFKEQ in the germline V gene. Trimming pared 1 base from V and 7 bases from J, leaving 16 bases between. Here the CDR3 DNA reads TGTGCCAGCAGCCAAGTGACGGGGGGCGGACACGGGGAGCTGTTTTTT. This gives the protein CASSQVTGGGHGELFF.

Here the CDR3 DNA reads TGTGCCAGCAGTGATTGGACTAGCGGTTCTTGGGATGAGCAGTTCTTC. Translating it yields CASSDWTSGSWDEQFF. The chain combines TRBV6-2 or TRBV6-3 with TRBJ2-1, with TRBD2 matching over 10 bases. V lost 5 bases to trimming and J lost 8 bases; unmatched junction nucleotides: 12. In germline, CDR1 is MNHEY, CDR2 SVGEGT. The CDR3 runs 16 residues.

The table lists this clone with a few counts. The V and J genes are TRBV5-4 and TRBJ1-4; D not certain. Germline CDR1 is SGHNT and CDR2 is YYREEE (reference sequence). The CDR3 length is 16 residues. The V gene lost 0 bases and the J gene lost 7 bases, with 16 bases spanning the gap. The CDR3 bases are TGTGCCAGCAGCTTGGGCACCGGGGTTGCTAGTGAAAAACTGTTTTTT. This sequence encodes CASSLGTGVASEKLFF.

This clone occurred a few times. V is TRBV3-1 (or the pseudogene TRBV3-2) and J is TRBJ2-1; a weak D match, TRBD2 (7 bases). The V gene's germline CDR1 is LGHDT and CDR2 YNNKEL (reference sequence). V lost 1 base and J lost 4, with 11 bases in between. The CDR3 totals 15 residues. In nucleotides, the CDR3 is TGTGCCAGCAGCCAAGTGCGGGGGCGGTACAATGAGCAGTTCTTC. Its protein is CASSQVRGRYNEQFF.

The chain carries TRBV19 and TRBJ1-1; D remains unclear. CDR1 is LNHDA and CDR2 is SQIVND in the germline V gene (reference sequence). CDR3 size: 13 residues. V lost 5 bases and J 3 bases, leaving 10 bases between the germline ends. The CDR3 region is CASSAKRDTEAFF. The CDR3 DNA sequence: TGTGCCAGTAGTGCCAAACGGGACACTGAAGCTTTCTTT.

This clone was picked up one time. The rearrangement links TRBV30 to TRBJ2-7; 8 nucleotides align to TRBD2. The CDR3 contains 15 residues. J gave up 3 bases and V 2 bases, and 9 bases lay outside the gene matches. The germline gives CDR1 GTSNPN, CDR2 SVGIG (reference sequence). CDR3 residues: CAWSRGSGNYYEQYF. For the CDR3, the DNA is TGTGCCTGGAGTCGCGGTAGCGGGAATTACTACGAGCAGTACTTC. The full variable domain, its missing parts supplied by reference TRBV30 and TRBJ2-7, is SQTIHQWPATLVQPVGSPLSLECTVEGTSNPNLYWYRQAAGRGLQLLFYSVGIGQISSEVPQNLSASRPQDRQFILSSKKLLLSDSGFYLCAWSRGSGNYYEQYFGPGTRLTVT.

The chain employs TRBV27 and TRBJ1-5; D gene ambiguous. Trimming took off 6 bases at V and 6 bases at J, with 15 bases between the two ends. The germline V gene has CDR1 MNHEY and CDR2 SMNVEV (reference sequence). The CDR3 covers 14 residues. CDR3 loop: CASRPGGPLQPQHF. CDR3 bases: TGTGCCAGCAGGCCAGGCGGGCCTCTTCAGCCCCAGCATTTT.

CDR3 amino acids: CASRQHGGAGKLFF. CDR3 nucleotides: TGTGCCAGCAGACAACACGGCGGGGCAGGGAAACTGTTTTTT. The chain recombines TRBV28 with TRBJ1-4, with D possibly matching TRBD1 (5 bases). Germline V lookup: CDR1 MDHEN, CDR2 SYDVKM. V lost 6 bases and J lost 11, with 19 bases in between. CDR3 length: 14 amino acids.

This chain links TRBV19 with TRBJ1-1; 9 positions agree with TRBD1. This CDR3 has 16 residues. The germline V gene has CDR1 LNHDA and CDR2 SQIVND (reference sequence). V shed 8 bases, J shed 3 bases, and the junction held 13 bases outside the gene matches. CDR3 sequence reads: CASPPRVGQGYTEAFF. The CDR3 nucleotides are TGTGCCAGTCCCCCCCGTGTGGGACAGGGCTACACTGAAGCTTTCTTT. Full variable domain (remainder filled in from reference TRBV19 and TRBJ1-1): DGGITQSPKYLFRKEGQNVTLSCEQNLNHDAMYWYRQDPGQGLRLIYYSQIVNDFQKGDIAEGYSVSREKKESFPLTVTSAQKNPTAFYLCASPPRVGQGYTEAFFGQGTRLTVV.

The chain uses TRBV5-1 and TRBJ2-3; the match to TRBD2 covers 13 bases. Trimming took 0 bases from V and 6 from J; bases not matched to a gene: 4. The germline V gene has CDR1 SGHRS and CDR2 YFSETQ. This CDR3 region has 16 residues. As DNA, the CDR3 is TGCGCCAGCAGCTTGGGGACTAGCGGGGGAAGGGATACGCAGTATTTT. Its protein product is CASSLGTSGGRDTQYF.

The CDR3 nucleotides are TGCGCCAGCAGCCAGGGGTTCAGATCTAATGAAAAACTGTTTTTT. Protein product: CASSQGFRSNEKLFF. This chain joins TRBV4-1 and TRBJ1-4; D unresolved. The germline gives CDR1 MGHRA, CDR2 YSYEKL. With 3 bases removed from V and 3 bases from J, the gap between germline ends came to 11 bases. This CDR3 has 15 residues.

V gene TRBV2 combines with J gene TRBJ2-7; 8 positions match TRBD1. The CDR3 runs to 17 residues. Trimming cost V 2 bases and J 0 bases; bases outside gene matches: 9. The germline V gene has CDR1 SNHLY and CDR2 FYNNEI. The CDR3 DNA sequence: TGTGCCAGCAGTGAAAGGTGGAGGACAGGGATCTCCTACGAGCAGTACTTC. Residues: CASSERWRTGISYEQYF.

This chain's CDR3 is CASITGGEAFF. DNA for the CDR3: TGTGCCAGCATAACAGGGGGTGAAGCTTTCTTT. The V gene is TRBV25-1, the J gene TRBJ1-1; 8 bases line up with TRBD1. There are 11 residues in the CDR3. Trimming removed 7 bases from V and 7 bases from J; junction bases left unmatched: 2. Germline V lookup: CDR1 MGHDK, CDR2 SYGVNS. The full variable domain, its missing parts supplied by reference TRBV25-1 and TRBJ1-1, is EADIYQTPRYLVIGTGKKITLECSQTMGHDKMYWYQQDPGMELHLIHYSYGVNSTEKGDLSSESTVSRIRTEHFPLTLESARPSHTSQYLCASITGGEAFFGQGTRLTVV.

CDR3 residues: CASSILGQGLENTIYF. The CDR3 DNA sequence: TGTGCCAGCAGCATCTTGGGACAGGGGTTGGAGAACACCATATATTTT. This sequence joins TRBV7-2 and TRBJ1-3, with 10 bases that match TRBD1. V lost 5 bases and J lost 7; bases outside the gene matches: 11. CDR1 and CDR2 (germline): SGHTA, FQGNSA. The CDR3 is made up of 16 amino acids.

The J gene is TRBJ2-7, the V gene TRBV6-5; D might be TRBD1 or TRBD2, each matching 7 bases. Germline CDR1 and CDR2: MNHEY and SVGAGI. V dropped 6 bases and J dropped 3 bases, with 18 bases sitting between them. The CDR3 is 15 amino acids. The DNA of the CDR3 is TGTGCCAGCAGCGAGGGAGGGGGCGCTTTCTACGAGCAGTACTTC. Amino acids: CASSEGGGAFYEQYF.

The rearrangement links TRBV5-1 to TRBJ1-6; 10 nucleotides line up with TRBD1. CDR1 SGHRS and CDR2 YFSETQ come from the germline V gene. J gave up 9 bases and V 4 bases, and 7 bases lay outside the gene matches. The CDR3 length is 15 residues. The CDR3, as DNA: TGCGCCAGCAGCGGCCGGGACAGGGGAAGTTCACCCCTCCACTTT. This codes for CASSGRDRGSSPLHF. Complete variable domain (other parts from reference TRBV5-1 and TRBJ1-6): KAGVTQTPRYLIKTRGQQVTLSCSPISGHRSVSWYQQTPGQGLQFLFEYFSETQRNKGNFPGRFSGRQFSNSRSEMNVSTLELGDSALYLCASSGRDRGSSPLHFGNGTRLTVT.

The V and J genes are TRBV3-1 (or the pseudogene TRBV3-2) and TRBJ1-5; D uncertain. Germline-derived CDR1 and CDR2 are LGHDT and YNNKEL (reference sequence). V was shortened by 5 bases and J by 11 bases, with 16 bases between the two germline ends. The CDR3 is 13 amino acids. Here the CDR3 reads CASSSGPWAAQHF. DNA for the CDR3: TGTGCCAGCAGCTCGGGCCCTTGGGCGGCCCAGCATTTT.

The chain employs TRBV6-4 and TRBJ2-3, with D possibly being TRBD2 (6 bases). This CDR3 has 14 amino acids. V gave up 3 bases and J gave up 4 bases, with 11 bases separating them. Germline V CDR1 and CDR2: MRHNA, SNTAGT. CDR3 coding DNA: TGTGCCAGCAGTGAGGGGCGGGATTCAGATACGCAGTATTTT. It yields the protein CASSEGRDSDTQYF.

The V gene is TRBV6-5, the J gene TRBJ1-5; no clear D gene. This CDR3 is built from 15 residues. Deletions cut 6 bases from V and 0 bases from J, with 12 bases between. Per the germline V gene, CDR1 is MNHEY and CDR2 is SVGAGI. As DNA, the CDR3 is TGTGCCAGCAGGGCGACGGTCGCTAGCAATCAGCCCCAGCATTTT. Its protein is CASRATVASNQPQHF.